This T cell receptor (beta chain) is drawn from a study of early T cells in non-severe SARS-CoV-2 infection. This clonotype has a handful of counts. MiXCR, applied by TCRdb to the 5' RACE reads, yields one record per CDR3 protein. The sample holds more than 50,000 distinct CDR3 sequences; over 9.5% are singletons and the top ten take roughly a tenth. Trimming took 3 bases from V and 8 from J, leaving 11 bases between them. This CDR3 is built from 14 residues. The chain couples TRBV12-3 or TRBV12-4 to TRBJ1-6; D gene uncertain. The specimen was whole blood. This sequence was found in an adult who was a healthcare worker with PCR-confirmed SARS-CoV-2 infection or an uninfected control (not recorded which). The CDR3 region has the DNA TGTGCCAGCAGTTTGGTCCCCAGAGATTCACCCCTCCACTTT. This gives the protein CASSLVPRDSPLHF.